A single sample gave rise to the 22 T cell receptor beta chains below, sequenced in a study of cytomegalovirus exposure and HLA in healthy donors. The table came from immunoSEQ multiplex PCR; TCRdb's copy has only in-frame clones and leaves some out. The table lists 200,000 or so clones, approximately 84% of them singletons, with around 6.7% in the top ten. Material: PBMCs. The origin of the receptors is a young man in good health and CMV-seropositive.

V is TRBV5-8 and J is TRBJ2-7, with 7 bases that match TRBD1. Germline-derived CDR1 and CDR2 are SGHTS and YDEGEE. V lost 9 bases, J lost 0 bases, and 9 bases stayed unmatched. The length of the CDR3 is 14 residues. The CDR3 loop is CAKTRGPNSYEQYF. CDR3 nucleotide sequence: TGTGCCAAAACAAGGGGGCCAAACTCCTACGAGCAGTACTTC.

The J gene is TRBJ1-2, the V gene TRBV7-8, with TRBD1 matching 9 bases. The germline CDR1 and CDR2 sequences are SGHVS and FQNEAQ. V lost 2 bases and J lost 5; bases outside the gene matches: 3. This CDR3 has 14 amino acids. CDR3 amino acids: CASSLRDRVYGYTF. The CDR3 bases are TGTGCCAGCAGCTTACGGGACAGGGTATATGGCTACACCTTC.

This sequence joins TRBV7-3 and TRBJ2-2; the D is unclear. The V gene lost 5 bases and the J gene lost 3 bases, with 10 bases spanning the gap. The CDR3 spans 14 residues. Germline V gene sequence: CDR1 SGHTA, CDR2 FQGTGA. CDR3 sequence reads: CASSRLADTGELFF. The CDR3 DNA reads TGTGCCAGCAGCCGACTGGCGGACACCGGGGAGCTGTTTTTT.

The chain couples TRBV19 to TRBJ2-3; 9 positions agree with TRBD1. The germline CDR1 and CDR2 sequences are LNHDA and SQIVND (reference sequence). The V and J ends lost 3 bases and 3 bases, in that order; junction bases with no gene match: 4. The CDR3 covers 15 residues. CDR3 in DNA: TGTGCCAGTAGTATTGGACAGGGGTTTACAGATACGCAGTATTTT. Its protein product is CASSIGQGFTDTQYF.

The chain has TRBV15 and TRBJ2-5, with D perhaps TRBD1 (6 bases). CDR1 and CDR2 from the germline V gene are LNHNV and YYDKDF (reference sequence). CDR3 length: 14 amino acids. V was pared by 3 bases and J by 1 base, with 9 bases between. This CDR3 reads CATSSTGLQETQYF. The DNA for the CDR3 is TGTGCCACCAGCAGCACAGGGCTCCAAGAGACCCAGTACTTC.

The chain couples TRBV27 to TRBJ1-5; D may be TRBD1 (5 bases). V dropped 6 bases and J dropped 0 bases, with 9 bases sitting between them. This CDR3 spans 14 amino acids. From germline, CDR1 is MNHEY and CDR2 SMNVEV (reference sequence). The CDR3 DNA reads TGTGCCAGCAGGGGGGGTTATAGCAATCAGCCCCAGCATTTT. Residues: CASRGGYSNQPQHF.

The gene calls are TRBV28 and TRBJ2-1; 11 nucleotides align to TRBD2. CDR1 and CDR2 (germline): MDHEN, SYDVKM. The CDR3 covers 14 residues. The V gene end was trimmed by 8 bases and the J gene end by 7 bases; junction bases not matched to a gene: 7. The CDR3 coding sequence is TGTGCCAGCGAGGGACTAGCGGTGCGTAATGAGCAGTTCTTC. It encodes CASEGLAVRNEQFF. The whole variable domain, remainder taken from reference TRBV28 and TRBJ2-1, is DVKVTQSSRYLVKRTGEKVFLECVQDMDHENMFWYRQDPGLGLRLIYFSYDVKMKEKGDIPEGYSVSREKKERFSLILESASTNQTSMYLCASEGLAVRNEQFFGPGTRLTVL.

V gene TRBV9 combines with J gene TRBJ1-2; TRBD1 aligns across 8 bases. The CDR3 is 17 residues long. J was trimmed by 0 bases and V by 4 bases; bases with no gene match: 11. Germline V lookup: CDR1 SGDLS, CDR2 YYNGEE. CDR3 sequence reads: CASSPGQGPTTNYGYTF. The CDR3 DNA reads as TGTGCCAGCAGCCCCGGACAGGGACCGACGACTAACTATGGCTACACCTTC.

The chain combines TRBV5-4 with TRBJ1-2, with a possible D match to TRBD1 (5 bases). This CDR3 is 13 amino acids long. Germline CDR1 and CDR2: SGHNT and YYREEE (reference sequence). V lost 4 bases, J lost 5 bases, and 12 bases lay in between. The chain's CDR3 is CASSTPGIYGYTF. The CDR3 DNA sequence: TGTGCCAGCAGCACTCCAGGGATATATGGCTACACCTTC.

The rearrangement uses TRBV11-2 and TRBJ1-2; D possibly corresponds to TRBD1 (6 bases). The V gene's germline CDR1 is SGHAT and CDR2 FQNNGV. The CDR3 is 17 amino acids. Trimming removed 8 bases from V and 2 bases from J, with 24 bases in between. For the CDR3, the DNA is TGTGCCAGCGGCGCTAGCTTTTCCGGGACAAGCAACTATGGCTACACCTTC. This codes for CASGASFSGTSNYGYTF.

The chain uses TRBV7-8 and TRBJ2-7; 16 nucleotides match TRBD2. The J segment lost 5 bases and the V segment lost 6 bases, leaving 16 bases of the junction unmatched. CDR3 length: 19 residues. Germline V CDR1 and CDR2: SGHVS, FQNEAQ. The CDR3: CASSSMGGTSGRANHEQYF. The CDR3 nucleotides read TGTGCCAGCAGTTCGATGGGGGGGACTAGCGGGAGGGCGAACCACGAGCAGTACTTC. The variable domain in full, completed from reference TRBV7-8 and TRBJ2-7, reads GAGVSQSPRYKVAKRGQDVALRCDPISGHVSLFWYQQALGQGPEFLTYFQNEAQLDKSGLPSDRFFAERPEGSVSTLKIQRTQQEDSAVYLCASSSMGGTSGRANHEQYFGPGTRLTVT.

The rearrangement uses TRBV30 and TRBJ2-5, with 12 bases fitting TRBD2. Germline assignment: CDR1 GTSNPN and CDR2 SVGIG (reference sequence). The length of the CDR3 is 16 residues. The trim removed 2 bases at V and 5 bases at J, leaving 9 bases unmatched. DNA of the CDR3: TGTGCCTGGAGTCCGGGGCTAGCGGGAGGGGGGGAGACCCAGTACTTC. This sequence encodes CAWSPGLAGGGETQYF.

The chain is built from TRBV9 and TRBJ1-3; no reliable D call. The V gene lost 4 bases and the J gene lost 2 bases, with 13 bases spanning the gap. Per the germline V gene, CDR1 is SGDLS and CDR2 is YYNGEE. This CDR3 spans 15 amino acids. Here the CDR3 reads CASSLSGGTGNTIYF. The CDR3 DNA follows: TGTGCCAGCAGCCTAAGCGGAGGGACTGGAAACACCATATATTTT.

V usage is TRBV9 and J usage is TRBJ1-5; D is undetermined. With 3 bases removed from V and 2 bases from J, the gap between germline ends came to 12 bases. The CDR3 length is 15 residues. From germline, CDR1 is SGDLS and CDR2 YYNGEE. CDR3 DNA: TGTGCCAGCAGCGACTCCCCTGAGGGCAATCAGCCCCAGCATTTT. It specifies CASSDSPEGNQPQHF.

This CDR3 reads CAISDEETQYF. The CDR3 region has the DNA TGTGCCATCAGTGACGAAGAGACCCAGTACTTC. The genes are TRBV10-3 and TRBJ2-5; D unclear. The CDR3 runs to 11 residues. The V gene lost 3 bases and the J gene lost 3 bases, with 2 bases spanning the gap. Looked up from germline, CDR1 is ENHRY and CDR2 is SYGVKD.

V is TRBV2 and J is TRBJ1-5; a possible D gene is TRBD1 (5 bases). The length of the CDR3 is 13 residues. Trimming removed 6 bases at V and 7 bases at J, with 13 bases between. The germline V gene encodes CDR1 SNHLY and CDR2 FYNNEI. In DNA form, the CDR3 reads TGTGCCAGCAGGGACTCCGGGGGGCAGCCCCAGCATTTT. Translated: CASRDSGGQPQHF.

The V and J genes are TRBV4-1 and TRBJ1-5; D is perhaps TRBD1 (6 bases). The CDR3 runs 16 residues. Per the germline V gene, CDR1 is MGHRA and CDR2 is YSYEKL. V was trimmed by 0 bases and J by 4 bases, leaving 13 bases between them. CDR3 residues: CASSQEQGARNQPQHF. CDR3 nucleotides: TGCGCCAGCAGCCAAGAACAGGGCGCTAGAAATCAGCCCCAGCATTTT.

This rearrangement joins TRBV9 to TRBJ1-1; 9 positions match TRBD1. V gave up 0 bases and J gave up 5 bases; unmatched junction bases: 2. CDR1 is SGDLS and CDR2 is YYNGEE in the germline V gene. The CDR3 has 14 residues. CDR3 sequence: CASSVAGTGTEAFF. CDR3 coding DNA: TGTGCCAGCAGCGTAGCCGGGACAGGGACTGAAGCTTTCTTT.

The chain has TRBV27 and TRBJ2-1; perhaps TRBD2 as D (6 bases). The CDR3 covers 16 residues. Trimming shortened V by 3 bases and J by 1 base, and 13 bases separated the two germline ends. From germline, CDR1 is MNHEY and CDR2 SMNVEV (reference sequence). Written as DNA, the CDR3 is TGTGCCAGCAGTTTGGTCCCAGGGAGGTCCTACAATGAGCAGTTCTTC. Translated, it gives CASSLVPGRSYNEQFF.

The chain is built from TRBV15 and TRBJ2-3, with 7 positions matching TRBD2. From germline, CDR1 is LNHNV and CDR2 YYDKDF (reference sequence). CDR3 size: 15 residues. The V and J ends lost 10 bases and 2 bases, in that order; junction bases with no gene match: 12. The CDR3, as DNA: TGTGCCATCTCCTGGGGGGGAGCGGACACAGATACGCAGTATTTT. As protein: CAISWGGADTDTQYF.

CDR3 nucleotides: TGTGCCAGCATCGGGGGTCTTAGCCAGCCCCAGCATTTT. This codes for CASIGGLSQPQHF. V gene TRBV28 combines with J gene TRBJ1-5; tentative D call: TRBD1 (5 bases). This CDR3 contains 13 residues. Per the germline V gene, CDR1 is MDHEN and CDR2 is SYDVKM. V lost 7 bases to trimming and J lost 7 bases, with 14 bases between them.

The gene calls are TRBV28 and TRBJ2-7, with 8 bases lining up with TRBD1. CDR3 length: 15 residues. Trimming removed 7 bases from V and 4 bases from J; junction bases left unmatched: 12. The germline gives CDR1 MDHEN, CDR2 SYDVKM. This chain's CDR3 is CASNIPTGAVYEQYF. Written as DNA, the CDR3 is TGTGCCAGCAATATCCCGACAGGGGCCGTTTACGAGCAGTACTTC.